Here is one T cell receptor beta chain with its context. The sample belongs to a study of blood T cell repertoires in COVID-19. The overall study: COVID-19 samples from acute and convalescent phases originated in the United States, Italy and Spain. PBMCs, B-cell-depleted T cells, or T cells were the source of the cDNA or gDNA that made up the material.

V lost 0 bases to trimming and J lost 7 bases, with 12 bases between them. Germline CDR1 reads SGHVS; CDR2 reads FQNEAQ. The CDR3 spans 15 residues. As processed by the authors: Estimates of nucleated cell counts were drawn from the amplification of reference gene primers. The assay was immunoSEQ multiplex PCR, and TCRdb's table has in-frame clones only and misses some. V and J calls plus clone size are reproduced from that table; the DNA served to infer D and trimming. The sample records about 410,000 clones, about nine tenths being singletons. The chain links TRBV7-8 to TRBJ2-2; D is unresolved. This sequence was found in a woman in her 30s with active or convalescent COVID-19. What was sequenced was peripheral blood. CDR3 loop: CASSLALTEGGELFF. The CDR3 DNA is TGTGCCAGCAGCTTAGCGCTAACAGAAGGCGGGGAGCTGTTTTTT.